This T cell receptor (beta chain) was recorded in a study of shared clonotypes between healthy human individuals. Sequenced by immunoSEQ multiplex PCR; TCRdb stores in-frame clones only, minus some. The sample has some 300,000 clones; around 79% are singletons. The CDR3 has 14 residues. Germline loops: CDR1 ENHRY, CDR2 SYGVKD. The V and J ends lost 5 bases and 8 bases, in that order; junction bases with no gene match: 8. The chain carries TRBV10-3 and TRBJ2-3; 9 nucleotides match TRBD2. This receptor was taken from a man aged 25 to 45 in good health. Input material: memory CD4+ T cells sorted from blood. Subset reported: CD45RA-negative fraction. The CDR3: CAISSGTSISTQYF. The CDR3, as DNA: TGTGCCATCAGTTCCGGGACTAGCATATCTACGCAGTATTTT.